Given below is one T cell receptor (beta chain) in context. Its specificity is unknown. This sample stems from a study of T cell responses to AZD1222 COVID-19 vaccine. Study outcomes and limitations: Baseline seropositivity characterized only six AZD1222 recipients. The breadth and depth of Spike-specific TCRs increased once two AZD1222 doses had been given.

Germline CDR1 reads KGHSH; CDR2 reads LQKENI. There are 14 residues in the CDR3. The junction had 5 bases not matched to a gene; V was cut back by 3 bases and J by 5 bases. Measured with immunoSEQ multiplex PCR; TCRdb has only the in-frame clones, and not every one. The table has approximately 150,000 clones, about 93% seen once. This specimen was peripheral blood, taken on day 0 of AZD1222 vaccination. The V call is TRBV18, the J call TRBJ2-5; 8 bases align to TRBD2. This clonotype was sampled from an adult in good health. The CDR3 region is CASSPPGTRETQYF. The CDR3 DNA reads as TGTGCCAGCTCACCCCCTGGGACTAGGGAGACCCAGTACTTC.